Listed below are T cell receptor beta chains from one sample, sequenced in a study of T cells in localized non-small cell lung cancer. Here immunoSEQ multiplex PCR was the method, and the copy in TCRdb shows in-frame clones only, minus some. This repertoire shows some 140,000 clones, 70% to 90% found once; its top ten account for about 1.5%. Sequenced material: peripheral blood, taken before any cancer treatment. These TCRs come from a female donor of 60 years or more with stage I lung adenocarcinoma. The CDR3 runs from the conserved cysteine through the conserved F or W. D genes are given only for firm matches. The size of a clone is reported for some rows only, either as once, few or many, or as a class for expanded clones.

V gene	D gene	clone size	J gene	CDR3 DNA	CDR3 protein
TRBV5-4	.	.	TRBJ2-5	TGTGCCAGCAGCTCGGGACGGAGCCAAGAGACCCAGTACTTC	CASSSGRSQETQYF
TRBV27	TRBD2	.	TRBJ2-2	TGTGCCAGCAGTATAGGGGGACTAGGAGCCGGGGAGCTGTTTTTT	CASSIGGLGAGELFF
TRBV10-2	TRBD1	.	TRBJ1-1	TGCGCCACCTCGGACAGGGTTTCCACTGAAGCTTTCTTT	CATSDRVSTEAFF
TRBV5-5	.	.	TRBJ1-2	TGTGCCAGCAGCTTGGGACAGACCCCTGATGGCTACACCTTC	CASSLGQTPDGYTF
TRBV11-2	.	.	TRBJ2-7	TGTGCCAGCAGCCCCGCGGCAGGGGGGTACGAGCAGTACTTC	CASSPAAGGYEQYF
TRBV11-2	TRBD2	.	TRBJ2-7	TGTGCCAGCAGCTTAGATTGGCTAGCGGACTACGAGCAGTACTTC	CASSLDWLADYEQYF
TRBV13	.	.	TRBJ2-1	TGTGCCAGCAGCTTATCGGGGTTAGCGAACAATGAGCAGTTCTTC	CASSLSGLANNEQFF
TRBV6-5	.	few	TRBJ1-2	TGTGCCAGCAGTTCCGGAGGATATGGCTACACCTTC	CASSSGGYGYTF
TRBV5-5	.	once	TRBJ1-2	TGTGCCAGCAGCTTGGCGGCCCGGGCTAACTATGGCTACACCTTC	CASSLAARANYGYTF
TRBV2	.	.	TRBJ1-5	TGTGCCAGCAGTGTTGATCGTGGCGGCAATCAGCCCCAGCATTTT	CASSVDRGGNQPQHF
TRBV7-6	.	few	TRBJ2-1	TGTGCCAGCAGCCTGACTGTGAGCTCCTACAATGAGCAGTTCTTC	CASSLTVSSYNEQFF
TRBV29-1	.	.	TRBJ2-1	TGCAGCGTTAAGGCCCTCCCCACCGGGACTTCCGTCGATGAGCAGTTCTTC	CSVKALPTGTSVDEQFF
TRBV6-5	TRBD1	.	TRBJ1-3	TGTGCCAGCAGTCTGGACAGGGGCGTTGGAAACACCATATATTTT	CASSLDRGVGNTIYF
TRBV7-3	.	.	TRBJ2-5	TGTGCCAGCAGCTTATACAACCAAGAGACCCAGTACTTC	CASSLYNQETQYF
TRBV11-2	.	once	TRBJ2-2	TGTGCCAGCAGCTTCGGTAGCGGGAACACCGGGGAGCTGTTTTTT	CASSFGSGNTGELFF
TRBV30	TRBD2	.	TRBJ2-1	TGTGCCTGGAGTAAAGGACTAGCGTCTGAGCAGTTCTTC	CAWSKGLASEQFF
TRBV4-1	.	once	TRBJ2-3	TGCGCCAGCAGCCAAGCGGGGCTAGATACGCAGTATTTT	CASSQAGLDTQYF
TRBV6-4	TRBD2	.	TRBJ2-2	TGTGCCAGCAGTGACTCCCTAGCGGGGACGAACACCGGGGAGCTGTTTTTT	CASSDSLAGTNTGELFF
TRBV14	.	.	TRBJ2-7	TGTGCCAGCAGTGACAGACCACAACTCTACGAGCAGTACTTC	CASSDRPQLYEQYF
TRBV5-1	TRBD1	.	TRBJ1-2	TGCGCCAGCAGCCGGGACAGGGACGGGTTGGTTGGCTACACCTTC	CASSRDRDGLVGYTF
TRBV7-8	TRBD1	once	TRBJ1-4	TGTGCCAGCAGCCTATTAGCGGGACAGGGTAATGAAAAACTGTTTTTT	CASSLLAGQGNEKLFF
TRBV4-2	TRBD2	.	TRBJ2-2	TGTGCCAGCAGCCTTAGGACTAGCGGGTGGGACGGGGAGCTGTTTTTT	CASSLRTSGWDGELFF
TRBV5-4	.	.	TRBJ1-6	TGTGCCAGCAGCTTGGCGGGCAGAGATAATTCACCCCTCCACTTT	CASSLAGRDNSPLHF
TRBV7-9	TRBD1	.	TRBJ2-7	TGTGCCAGCAGCTTAACAGGGACAGACGAGCAGTACTTC	CASSLTGTDEQYF
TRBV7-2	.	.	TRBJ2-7	TGTGCCAGCAGCCGTAGCGGAGGGGCCTTCTACGAGCAGTACTTC	CASSRSGGAFYEQYF
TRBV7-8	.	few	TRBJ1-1	TGTGCCAGCAGCTTAGATCGGGGCCCTAACACTGAAGCTTTCTTT	CASSLDRGPNTEAFF
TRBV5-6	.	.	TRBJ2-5	TGTGCCAGCAGCACGACGGCGGGTCCAGAGACCCAGTACTTC	CASSTTAGPETQYF
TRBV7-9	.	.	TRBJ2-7	TGTGCCAGCACGAGCTCCTACGAGCAGTACTTC	CASTSSYEQYF
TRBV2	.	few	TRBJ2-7	TGTGCCAGCCTCTCTACCTACGAGCAGTACTTC	CASLSTYEQYF
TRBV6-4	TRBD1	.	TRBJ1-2	TGTGCCAGCAGTGACCTGGGACAGCTAGGCTACACCTTC	CASSDLGQLGYTF
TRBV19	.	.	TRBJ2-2	TGTGCCAGTAGTATAATAGCGTGGGAGCTGTTTTTT	CASSIIAWELFF
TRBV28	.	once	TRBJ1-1	TGTGCCAGCAGTTTAAAAATGAACACTGAAGCTTTCTTT	CASSLKMNTEAFF
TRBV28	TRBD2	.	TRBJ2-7	TGTGCCAGCAGTCAACCACTAGGGAGGGCCTCCGAGCAGTACTTC	CASSQPLGRASEQYF
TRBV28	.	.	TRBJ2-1	TGTGCCAGCGGGTCTGTCAATGAGCAGTTCTTC	CASGSVNEQFF
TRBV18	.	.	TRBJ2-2	TGTGCCAGCTCACCACGCGGGGTGGCCACCGGGGAGCTGTTTTTT	CASSPRGVATGELFF
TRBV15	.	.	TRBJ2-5	TGTGCCACCAGCCAGGGGATGGAGGGGACGAAGACCCAGTACTTC	CATSQGMEGTKTQYF
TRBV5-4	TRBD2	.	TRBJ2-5	TGTGCCAGCACCACGCCGGGGGGTCAAGAGACCCAGTACTTC	CASTTPGGQETQYF
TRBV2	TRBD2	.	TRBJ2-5	TGTGCCAGCACTTGGCTTGCGGGAGGTCAAGGGACCCAGTACTTC	CASTWLAGGQGTQYF
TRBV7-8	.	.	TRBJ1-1	TGTGCCAGCAGCGAACAGGCCCTGAACACTGAAGCTTTCTTT	CASSEQALNTEAFF
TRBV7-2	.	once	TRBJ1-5	TGTGCCAGCAGCGGGTCGGTCCGGAGCAATCAGCCCCAGCATTTT	CASSGSVRSNQPQHF
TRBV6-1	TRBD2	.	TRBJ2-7	TGTGCCAGCAGCGAACTAGCGGGAGGGTCCCGGGGGTTCTACGAGCAGTACTTC	CASSELAGGSRGFYEQYF
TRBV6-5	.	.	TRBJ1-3	TGTGCCAGCAGTTACTCCGGATCTACTGGAAACACCATATATTTT	CASSYSGSTGNTIYF
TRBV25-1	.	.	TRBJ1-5	TGTGCCAGCAGTGAGAGCGGGGTGAATCAGCCCCAGCATTTT	CASSESGVNQPQHF